A single T cell receptor (beta chain) is shown here with its context. Other nucleotide sequences from this sample produce the same CDR3. Between the trimmed V and J ends, which lost 2 bases and 4 bases, there was a span of 8 bases. The CDR3 sequence is 13 residues long. CDR1 and CDR2 from the germline V gene are MNHNY and SVGAGI (reference sequence). TCRdb's copy holds only in-frame clones and misses some; the assay was immunoSEQ multiplex PCR. Counted here are approximately 97,000 clones, around 80% occurring once; the ten biggest clones make up 9.8%. The entry originates in a study of blood T cell repertoires in COVID-19. In the study overall: Sources were T cells, B-cell-depleted T cells, or PBMCs; the material itself was cDNA or gDNA.

This clonotype originated in a man in his sixties with active or convalescent COVID-19. What was sequenced was peripheral blood. The J gene is TRBJ1-2, the V gene TRBV6-6; tentative D call: TRBD1 (5 bases). CDR3 DNA: TGTGCCAGCAGTTACGGGGGGGGCTATGGCTACACCTTC. Encoded protein: CASSYGGGYGYTF.